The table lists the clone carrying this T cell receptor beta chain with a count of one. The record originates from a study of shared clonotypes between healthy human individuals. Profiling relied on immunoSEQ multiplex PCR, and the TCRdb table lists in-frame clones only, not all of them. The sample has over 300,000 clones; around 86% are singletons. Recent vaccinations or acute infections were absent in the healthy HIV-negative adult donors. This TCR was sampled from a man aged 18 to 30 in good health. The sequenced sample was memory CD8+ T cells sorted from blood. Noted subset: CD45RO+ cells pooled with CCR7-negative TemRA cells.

The CDR3 region is CASSSRESTEKLFF. CDR3 nucleotide sequence: TGTGCCAGCAGTTCCCGGGAGTCTACCGAAAAACTGTTTTTT. The rearrangement links TRBV11-1 to TRBJ1-4, with D hard to call. Per the germline V gene, CDR1 is SGHAT and CDR2 is FQDESV (reference sequence). The CDR3 totals 14 residues. V was clipped by 6 bases and J by 8 bases, with 16 bases between them. Complete variable domain (other parts from reference TRBV11-1 and TRBJ1-4): EAEVAQSPRYKITEKSQAVAFWCDPISGHATLYWYRQILGQGPELLVQFQDESVVDDSQLPKDRFSAERLKGVDSTLKIQPAELGDSAMYLCASSSRESTEKLFFGSGTQLSVL.